The 17 T cell receptor beta chains given below trace back to one sample, sequenced in a study of cytomegalovirus exposure and HLA in healthy donors (dated by TCRdb to between 2016 and 2019). The library relied on the immunoSEQ multiplex PCR assay. The multiplex PCR relied on a mix of 60 forward primers for TCR Vbeta segments and 13 reverse primers for TCR Jbeta segments. Imported from immuneACCESS, the table was reduced by TCRdb to in-frame sequences with V and J called. These copies leave out some clones; in studies compared against another copy, an unresolved V gene accounts for under half, and the cause of the remainder is not known. This sample's table lists approximately 150,000 clones. The ten most abundant clones make up about 2.2% of the sample. Sequencing was done on a sample of PBMCs. Source of these receptors: a woman aged 18-30 years in good health and CMV-seronegative.

This chain joins TRBV19 and TRBJ2-5, with 8 bases lining up with TRBD2. Matching the DNA end better, TRBJ2-7 makes the J call doubtful. Germline V gene data show CDR1 as LNHDA and CDR2 as SQIVND (reference sequence). The CDR3 has 15 residues. The CDR3: CASSSLAGHSYEQYF. The DNA of the CDR3 is TGTGCCAGTAGTTCTTTAGCGGGACACTCCTACGAGCAGTACTTC.

This chain uses TRBV29-1 with TRBJ1-1; 7 bases are a match to TRBD1. With V trimmed by 3 bases and J by 5 bases, 9 bases remained unmatched. Looked up from germline, CDR1 is SQVTM and CDR2 is ANQGSEA. This CDR3 has 14 residues. In DNA, the CDR3 is TGCAGCGTTGACTCCGACAGGGCTGGAACTGAAGCTTTCTTT. It specifies CSVDSDRAGTEAFF.

The rearrangement links TRBV27 to TRBJ1-5; TRBD1 matches 9 bases. Germline V CDR1 and CDR2: MNHEY, SMNVEV (reference sequence). The CDR3 consists of 12 residues. The V and J ends lost 7 bases and 7 bases, in that order; junction bases with no gene match: 2. Here the CDR3 reads CASIDRGQPQHF. Here the CDR3 DNA reads TGTGCCAGCATAGACAGGGGGCAGCCCCAGCATTTT.

V gene TRBV30 combines with J gene TRBJ1-5; D is unclear. V lost 1 base and J 0 bases, leaving 7 bases between the germline ends. The CDR3 runs to 14 residues. CDR1 and CDR2 (germline): GTSNPN, SVGIG (reference sequence). The CDR3 is CAWSAGYSNQPQHF. In nucleotides, the CDR3 is TGTGCCTGGAGTGCGGGATATAGCAATCAGCCCCAGCATTTT.

The rearrangement uses TRBV5-1 and TRBJ2-3; 10 bases map to TRBD2. Germline loops: CDR1 SGHRS, CDR2 YFSETQ. The CDR3 length is 15 residues. Unmatched junction bases numbered 13, after V lost 9 bases and J lost 6 bases. CDR3 bases: TGCGCCACCTCAAACCTAGCGGGAGCGGGGGATACGCAGTATTTT. It translates to CATSNLAGAGDTQYF.

In regard to this clone: At one end, the junction sequence differs from germline, possibly due to a read error. The chain employs TRBV7-7 and TRBJ2-2; weak D call: TRBD2 (6 bases). The CDR3 length is 16 residues. CDR1 and CDR2 (germline): SSHAT, FNYEAQ (reference sequence). This CDR3 reads CASSLGGVMGTGELFF. Written as DNA, the CDR3 is TGTGCTAGCAGCTTAGGCGGGGTAATGGGCACCGGGGAGCTGTTTTTT.

The rearrangement uses TRBV7-9 and TRBJ2-1, with 9 bases lining up with TRBD2. The junction had 7 bases not matched to a gene; V was cut back by 4 bases and J by 9 bases. Per the germline V gene, CDR1 is SEHNR and CDR2 is FQNEAQ (reference sequence). The CDR3 runs to 14 residues. CDR3 sequence (DNA): TGTGCCAGCAGCTACGGGACTAGCAGAGGTGAGCAGTTCTTC. Protein product: CASSYGTSRGEQFF.

This rearrangement joins TRBV5-1 to TRBJ2-2; D is uncertain. The CDR3 is 15 amino acids. Germline V gives CDR1 SGHRS, CDR2 YFSETQ. V lost 3 bases and J 6 bases, leaving 15 bases between the germline ends. CDR3 DNA: TGCGCCAGCAGCTCGAATTCCGGTTTCTCCGGGGAGCTGTTTTTT. This translates into CASSSNSGFSGELFF. Based on the CDR3 plus reference TRBV5-1 and TRBJ2-2, the full variable domain is KAGVTQTPRYLIKTRGQQVTLSCSPISGHRSVSWYQQTPGQGLQFLFEYFSETQRNKGNFPGRFSGRQFSNSRSEMNVSTLELGDSALYLCASSSNSGFSGELFFGEGSRLTVL.

The chain is built from TRBV18 and TRBJ2-3, with D perhaps matching TRBD2 (6 bases). Germline V gene lookup returns CDR1 KGHSH and CDR2 LQKENI. Trimming left V 6 bases short and J 0 bases short, with 22 bases between. The CDR3 loop spans 18 amino acids. The CDR3 DNA reads as TGTGCCAGCTCCCTGAATATTCAAGCGGGTCCTAGCACAGATACGCAGTATTTT. Translating it yields CASSLNIQAGPSTDTQYF.

The chain uses TRBV30 and TRBJ1-1; D possibly corresponds to TRBD1 (5 bases). Trimming removed 3 bases from V and 1 base from J, with 9 bases in between. CDR1 is GTSNPN, CDR2 SVGIG, per germline (reference sequence). This CDR3 contains 13 residues. The CDR3 DNA reads TGTGCCTGGAGGAAAAGGGGGAACACTGAAGCTTTCTTT. It encodes CAWRKRGNTEAFF. The full variable domain, with the rest looked up from reference TRBV30 and TRBJ1-1, is SQTIHQWPATLVQPVGSPLSLECTVEGTSNPNLYWYRQAAGRGLQLLFYSVGIGQISSEVPQNLSASRPQDRQFILSSKKLLLSDSGFYLCAWRKRGNTEAFFGQGTRLTVV.

The rearrangement joins TRBV14 to TRBJ2-3, with D perhaps matching TRBD2 (5 bases). CDR3 length: 15 amino acids. Per germline, CDR1 SGHDN and CDR2 FVKESK. Trimming shortened V by 3 bases and J by 5 bases, and 15 bases separated the two germline ends. DNA of the CDR3: TGTGCCAGCAGCCATTCGGAAGGGAGAGGAGATACGCAGTATTTT. The encoded protein is CASSHSEGRGDTQYF.

The chain couples TRBV10-3 to TRBJ1-6; perhaps TRBD1 as D (6 bases). The CDR3 contains 14 residues. The V gene's germline CDR1 is ENHRY and CDR2 SYGVKD. Trimming removed 3 bases from V and 8 bases from J, with 11 bases in between. CDR3 nucleotide sequence: TGTGCCATCAGTGACAGGGGAAGGGATTCACCCCTCCACTTT. Translating gives CAISDRGRDSPLHF.

The chain employs TRBV29-1 and TRBJ1-1, with a possible D match to TRBD1 (6 bases). The CDR3 is 13 amino acids. Germline loops: CDR1 SQVTM, CDR2 ANQGSEA. Deletions cut 7 bases from V and 3 bases from J, with 15 bases between. The CDR3 sequence: CSASRGDDTEAFF. CDR3 DNA sequence: TGCAGCGCAAGCAGGGGTGATGACACTGAAGCTTTCTTT.

The rearrangement uses TRBV11-2 and TRBJ2-1; 8 bases map to TRBD2. V shed 1 base and J 0 bases; nucleotides not matched to a gene: 8. The germline V gene has CDR1 SGHAT and CDR2 FQNNGV. The CDR3 is 18 residues long. CDR3 nucleotides: TGTGCCAGCAGCTTAGCCAGCGGGGGCCTTAGCTCCTACAATGAGCAGTTCTTC. Translating gives CASSLASGGLSSYNEQFF. Complete variable domain (other parts from reference TRBV11-2 and TRBJ2-1): EAGVAQSPRYKIIEKRQSVAFWCNPISGHATLYWYQQILGQGPKLLIQFQNNGVVDDSQLPKDRFSAERLKGVDSTLKIQPAKLEDSAVYLCASSLASGGLSSYNEQFFGPGTRLTVL.

J is TRBJ2-7 and V is TRBV10-3; the match to TRBD2 covers 10 bases. The CDR3 has 14 amino acids. Germline CDR1 ENHRY, CDR2 SYGVKD. V lost 4 bases and J lost 3; bases outside the gene matches: 3. In DNA, the CDR3 is TGTGCCATCAGTGCGGCTAGCGGGAGCTACGAGCAGTACTTC. Its protein is CAISAASGSYEQYF.

V gene TRBV9 combines with J gene TRBJ2-1; 10 positions agree with TRBD2. Losses at the gene ends were 2 bases for V and 1 base for J; bases not matched to a gene: 3. Germline V CDR1 and CDR2: SGDLS, YYNGEE. The CDR3 is 16 amino acids. The CDR3 here is CASSVIAGGSYNEQFF. CDR3 DNA: TGTGCCAGCAGCGTTATAGCGGGAGGTTCCTACAATGAGCAGTTCTTC.

The chain uses TRBV6-1 and TRBJ1-6, with D unresolved. The CDR3 covers 15 residues. V was shortened by 3 bases and J by 5 bases, with 11 bases between the two germline ends. Germline assignment: CDR1 MNHNS and CDR2 SASEGT. The CDR3 region has the DNA TGTGCCAGCAGTGATTCGTGGCAGAATAATTCACCCCTCCACTTT. This codes for CASSDSWQNNSPLHF.